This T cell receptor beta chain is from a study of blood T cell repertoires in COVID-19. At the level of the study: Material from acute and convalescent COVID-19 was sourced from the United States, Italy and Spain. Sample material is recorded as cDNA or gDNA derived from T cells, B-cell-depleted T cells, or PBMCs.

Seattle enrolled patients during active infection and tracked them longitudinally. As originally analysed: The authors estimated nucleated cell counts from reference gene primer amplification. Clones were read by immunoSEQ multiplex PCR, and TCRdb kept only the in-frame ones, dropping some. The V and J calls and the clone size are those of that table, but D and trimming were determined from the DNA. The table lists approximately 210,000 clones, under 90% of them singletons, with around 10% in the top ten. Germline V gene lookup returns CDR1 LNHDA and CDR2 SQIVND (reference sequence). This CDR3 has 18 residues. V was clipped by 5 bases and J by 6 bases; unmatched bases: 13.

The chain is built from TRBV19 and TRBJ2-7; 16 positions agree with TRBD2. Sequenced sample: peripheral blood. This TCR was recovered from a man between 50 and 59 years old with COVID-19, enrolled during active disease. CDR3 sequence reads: CASSYREGLAGGPGEQYF. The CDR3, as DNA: TGTGCCAGTAGTTACCGAGAGGGACTAGCGGGAGGGCCAGGCGAGCAGTACTTC.